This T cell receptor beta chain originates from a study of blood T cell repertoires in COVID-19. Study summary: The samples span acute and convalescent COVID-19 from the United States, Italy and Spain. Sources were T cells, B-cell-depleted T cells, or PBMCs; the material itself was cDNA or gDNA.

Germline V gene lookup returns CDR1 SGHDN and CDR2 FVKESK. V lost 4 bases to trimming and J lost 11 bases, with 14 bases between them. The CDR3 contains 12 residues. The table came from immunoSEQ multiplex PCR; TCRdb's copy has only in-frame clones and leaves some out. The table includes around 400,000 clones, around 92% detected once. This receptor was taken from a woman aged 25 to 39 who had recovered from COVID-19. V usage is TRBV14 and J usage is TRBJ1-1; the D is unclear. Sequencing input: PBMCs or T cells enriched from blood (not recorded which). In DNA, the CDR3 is TGTGCCAGCAGCCCCTTGCTTGGGGAGGCTTTCTTT. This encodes CASSPLLGEAFF. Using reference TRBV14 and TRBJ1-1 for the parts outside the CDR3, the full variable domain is EAGVTQFPSHSVIEKGQTVTLRCDPISGHDNLYWYRRVMGKEIKFLLHFVKESKQDESGMPNNRFLAERTGGTYSTLKVQPAELEDSGVYFCASSPLLGEAFFGQGTRLTVV.